This T cell receptor (beta chain) was found in a study of cytomegalovirus exposure and HLA in healthy donors. This CDR3 has 13 amino acids. Germline lookup yields CDR1 KGHSH and CDR2 LQKENI. The V gene end was trimmed by 6 bases and the J gene end by 7 bases; junction bases not matched to a gene: 6. On this clone: Its antigen remains unknown.

The PCR ran on 60 Vbeta and 13 Jbeta primers. Original analysis: Per a later analysis, the number of unique TCR beta chains was roughly 87 million, of which 9 million to 12 million were shared. Method: immunoSEQ multiplex PCR; TCRdb's copy keeps in-frame clones and lacks some. V, J and clone size reflect that table, while D and trimming were determined from the DNA. Among roughly 50,000 clones listed, 70% to 75% were seen once. Study observations and caveats: Common viral pathogens seemed, in a later analysis, to connect with several of the most significant clusters.

Sample: PBMCs. This TCR came from a man aged 30 to 45 in good health and CMV-seropositive. This rearrangement joins TRBV18 to TRBJ1-1, with TRBD1 matching over 9 bases. This CDR3 is CASSQTGGREAFF. The CDR3 coding sequence is TGTGCCAGCTCTCAGACAGGGGGGCGTGAAGCTTTCTTT.